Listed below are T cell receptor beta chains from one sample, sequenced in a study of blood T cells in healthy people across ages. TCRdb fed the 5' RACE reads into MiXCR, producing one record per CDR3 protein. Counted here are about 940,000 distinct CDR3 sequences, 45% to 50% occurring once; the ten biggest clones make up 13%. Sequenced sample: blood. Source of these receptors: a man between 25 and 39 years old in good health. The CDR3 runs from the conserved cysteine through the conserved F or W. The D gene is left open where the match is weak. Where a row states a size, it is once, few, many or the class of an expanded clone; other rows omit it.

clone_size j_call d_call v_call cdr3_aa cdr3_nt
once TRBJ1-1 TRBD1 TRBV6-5 CASSEADRGGTEAFF TGTGCCAGCAGCGAAGCAGACAGGGGGGGAACTGAAGCTTTCTTT
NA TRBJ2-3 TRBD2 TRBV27 CASSAGTTSATQYF TGTGCCAGCAGTGCGGGGACTACATCGGCCACGCAGTATTTT
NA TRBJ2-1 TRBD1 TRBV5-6 CASSSRDSIYNEQFF TGTGCCAGCAGCTCCCGGGACAGTATTTACAATGAGCAGTTCTTC
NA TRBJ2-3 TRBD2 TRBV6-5 CASSGLAGKADTQYF TGTGCCAGCAGTGGACTAGCGGGGAAGGCAGATACGCAGTATTTT
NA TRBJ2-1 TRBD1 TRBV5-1 CASSSGQNYNEQFF TGCGCCAGCAGCTCGGGACAGAACTACAATGAGCAGTTCTTC
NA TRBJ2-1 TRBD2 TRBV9 CASSDQGLALNEQFF TGTGCCAGCAGCGACCAGGGACTAGCCCTCAATGAGCAGTTCTTC
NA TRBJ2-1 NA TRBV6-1 CASSAHGSSYEQFF TGTGCCAGCAGTGCTCATGGGAGCTCCTACGAGCAGTTCTTC
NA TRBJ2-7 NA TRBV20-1 CSARGFNFGPRTISTYEQYF TGCAGTGCTAGGGGTTTTAATTTCGGTCCTAGGACAATCTCTACCTACGAGCAGTACTTC
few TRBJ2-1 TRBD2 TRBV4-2 CASSQEIAGVYNEQFF TGTGCCAGCAGCCAAGAGATAGCGGGGGTTTACAATGAGCAGTTCTTC
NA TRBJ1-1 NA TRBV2 CAGSADMNTEAFF TGTGCCGGGTCAGCAGACATGAACACTGAAGCTTTCTTT
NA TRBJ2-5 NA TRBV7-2 CASSPTASLRGETQYF TGTGCCAGCAGCCCAACGGCTAGCCTGAGGGGAGAGACCCAGTACTTC
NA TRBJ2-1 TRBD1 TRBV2 CASSDRADNEQFF TGTGCCAGCAGCGACAGGGCCGACAATGAGCAGTTCTTC
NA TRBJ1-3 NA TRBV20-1 CSFAGAGNTVYF TGCAGCTTCGCAGGGGCTGGAAACACCGTATATTTT
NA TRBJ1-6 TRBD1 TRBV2 CAGGTGYNSPLHF TGTGCCGGCGGGACAGGGTATAATTCACCCCTCCACTTT
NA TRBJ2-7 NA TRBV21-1 CASEGRIYEQYF TGTGCCAGCGAGGGGAGAATCTACGAGCAGTACTTC
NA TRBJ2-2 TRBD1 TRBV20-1 CSARRPGTGDTGELFF TGCAGTGCTAGAAGACCCGGGACAGGGGACACCGGGGAGCTGTTTTTT
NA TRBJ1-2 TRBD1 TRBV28 CASSPRQGANYGYTF TGTGCCAGCAGTCCCCGACAGGGGGCTAACTATGGCTACACCTTC
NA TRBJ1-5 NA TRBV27 CASSWGDSNQPQHF TGTGCCAGCAGTTGGGGCGATAGCAATCAGCCCCAGCATTTT
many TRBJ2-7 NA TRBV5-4 CASSLDIAYEQYF TGTGCCAGCAGCTTGGACATAGCCTACGAGCAGTACTTC
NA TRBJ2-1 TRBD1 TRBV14 CASSLAGTGGHEQFF TGTGCCAGCAGCCTTGCCGGGACAGGGGGTCATGAGCAGTTCTTC
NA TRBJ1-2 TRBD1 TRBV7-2 CASSLDGTGAYYGYTF TGTGCCAGCAGCTTAGACGGGACAGGGGCATACTATGGCTACACCTTC
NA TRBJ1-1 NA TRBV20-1 CSARTIDLRAFF TGCAGTGCTAGGACGATAGACCTGAGGGCTTTCTTT
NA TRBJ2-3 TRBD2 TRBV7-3 CASSLTGGKSDTQYF TGTGCCAGCAGCTTAACCGGGGGGAAGTCAGATACGCAGTATTTT
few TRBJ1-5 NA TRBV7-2 CASSLEGGNSNQPQHF TGTGCCAGCAGCTTAGAGGGTGGAAACAGCAATCAGCCCCAGCATTTT
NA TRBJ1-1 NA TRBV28 CASSFPSQGGYTEAFF TGTGCCAGCAGTTTCCCCTCCCAGGGAGGGTACACTGAAGCTTTCTTT
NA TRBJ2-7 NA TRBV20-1 CSARFDRGPYEQYF TGCAGTGCTAGATTCGATCGGGGCCCCTACGAGCAGTACTTC
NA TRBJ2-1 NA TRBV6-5 CASSLAEAAHEQFF TGTGCCAGCAGTCTAGCAGAAGCAGCTCATGAGCAGTTCTTC
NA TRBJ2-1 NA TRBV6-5 CASTLGGANNEQFF TGTGCCAGCACCCTAGGGGGGGCCAACAATGAGCAGTTCTTC
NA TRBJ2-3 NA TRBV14 CASSRVSGNRGDTQYF TGTGCCAGCAGCCGAGTTAGCGGGAACAGGGGAGATACGCAGTATTTT
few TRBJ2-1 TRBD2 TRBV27 CASSLLGLAGVDEQFF TGTGCCAGCAGTCTCCTAGGACTAGCGGGTGTCGATGAGCAGTTCTTC
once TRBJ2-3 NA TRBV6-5 CASSLSSEGADTQYF TGTGCCAGCAGTCTATCTAGCGAGGGGGCAGATACGCAGTATTTT
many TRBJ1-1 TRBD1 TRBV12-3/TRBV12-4 CASSQKSGTGENTEAFF TGTGCCAGCAGTCAAAAATCCGGGACAGGTGAGAACACTGAAGCTTTCTTT
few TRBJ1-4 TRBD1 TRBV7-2 CASSPRPRGEKLFF TGTGCCAGCAGCCCGCGTCCCAGGGGGGAAAAACTGTTTTTT
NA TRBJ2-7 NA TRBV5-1 CASSLFRGEGYEQYF TGCGCCAGCAGCTTGTTCCGCGGGGAAGGTTACGAGCAGTACTTC
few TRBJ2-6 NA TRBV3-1 CASSQAPGKGANVLTF TGTGCCAGCAGCCAAGCCCCAGGGAAAGGGGCCAACGTCCTGACTTTC
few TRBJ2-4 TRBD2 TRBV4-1 CASSQDGTPTSVGNIQYF TGCGCCAGCAGCCAAGACGGGACGCCGACTAGCGTAGGCAACATTCAGTACTTC
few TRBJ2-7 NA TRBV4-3 CASSQDNQVRYEQYF TGCGCCAGCAGCCAAGATAACCAGGTCCGGTACGAGCAGTACTTC
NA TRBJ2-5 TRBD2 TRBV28 CASSSWGGETQETQYF TGTGCCAGCAGTTCCTGGGGGGGGGAAACCCAAGAGACCCAGTACTTC
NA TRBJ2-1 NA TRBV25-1 CASSFSGSHPLFF TGTGCCAGCAGTTTCTCCGGGTCCCACCCTTTGTTCTTC
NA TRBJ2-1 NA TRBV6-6 CASSYAGINNEQFF TGTGCCAGCAGTTACGCGGGGATTAACAATGAGCAGTTCTTC
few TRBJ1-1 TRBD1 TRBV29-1 CSVLDRASSEAFF TGCAGCGTCCTCGACAGGGCGTCCTCTGAAGCTTTCTTT
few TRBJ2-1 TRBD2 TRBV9 CASSVVLAGGRNEQFF TGTGCCAGCAGCGTCGTACTAGCGGGGGGGCGAAATGAGCAGTTCTTC
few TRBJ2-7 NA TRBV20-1 CSARDLGTTYEQYF TGCAGTGCTAGAGATCTTGGGACCACCTACGAGCAGTACTTC
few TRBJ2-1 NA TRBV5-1 CASSPGERDEQFF TGCGCCAGCAGCCCAGGGGAAAGGGATGAGCAGTTCTTC
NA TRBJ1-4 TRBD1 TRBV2 CASSLGAGGREKLFF TGTGCCAGCAGTCTTGGGGCAGGGGGACGGGAAAAACTGTTTTTT
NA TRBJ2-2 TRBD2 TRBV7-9 CASSPLAGRLTGELFF TGTGCCAGCAGCCCCTTAGCGGGGAGGCTCACCGGGGAGCTGTTTTTT
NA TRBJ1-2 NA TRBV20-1 CSASLSYGYTF TGCAGTGCTAGTCTCAGCTATGGCTACACCTTT
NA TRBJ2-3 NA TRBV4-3 CASSHQNSAADTQYF TGCGCCAGCAGCCACCAAAATAGCGCCGCAGATACGCAGTATTTT
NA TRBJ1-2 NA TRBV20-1 CSASRFSGESYGYTF TGCAGTGCTAGCCGTTTTTCAGGGGAAAGTTATGGCTACACCTTC
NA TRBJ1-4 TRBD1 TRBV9 CASSAPGQVDEELFF TGTGCCAGCAGCGCTCCGGGACAGGTCGACGAAGAACTGTTTTTT
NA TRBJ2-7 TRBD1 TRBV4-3 CASSQDPAGTAYEQYF TGCGCCAGCAGCCAAGATCCTGCCGGGACAGCCTACGAGCAGTACTTC
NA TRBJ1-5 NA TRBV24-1 CATSVAGGRGSQPQHF TGTGCCACCAGTGTTGCGGGAGGTAGGGGTAGTCAGCCTCAGCATTTT
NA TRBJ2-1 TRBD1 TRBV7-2 CTTTYGQGYNEQFF TGTACCACCACATACGGACAGGGATACAATGAGCAGTTCTTC
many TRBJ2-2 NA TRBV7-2 CASSVVGELFF TGTGCCAGCAGTGTTGTCGGGGAGCTGTTTTTT
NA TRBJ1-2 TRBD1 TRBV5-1 CASSPDGQGTYGYTF TGCGCCAGCAGCCCCGATGGACAGGGGACCTATGGCTACACCTTC